A selection of T cell receptor beta chains follows, all from one sample in a study of CD8 T cells in Susac syndrome. TCRdb passed the immunoSEQ multiplex PCR reads through MiXCR, listing each CDR3 protein once. Seen here are roughly 400,000 distinct CDR3 sequences, 85% to 90% observed once, and the top ten hold about 0.12%. Sequencing was performed on CD8+ T cells from PBMCs. All receptors derive from a human donor with multiple sclerosis. Each CDR3 is given without its conserved first and last residue. D genes are given only for firm matches.

d_call j_call v_call cdr3_aa
- TRBJ1-1 TRBV30 AWSPGAAAF
- TRBJ2-7 TRBV28 ASSYLGQPYAQY
TRBD1 TRBJ2-7 TRBV5-1 ASSWAGTGGGEQY
TRBD2 TRBJ2-1 TRBV20-1 SARDLGGQGTSGERNEQF
TRBD1 TRBJ2-7 TRBV6-6 ASSTTTGTAFYEQY
- TRBJ2-7 TRBV12-5 ASGQGTYEQY
TRBD2 TRBJ2-3 TRBV27 ASSYGGSADTQY
- TRBJ1-2 TRBV4-1 ASSQDVGEGTYGYT
- TRBJ2-7 TRBV10-3 AISESQFYEQY
- TRBJ2-2 TRBV5-4 ASSLRPLPQIAPTGELF
- TRBJ2-3 TRBV7-2 ASSYWVGTDTQY
- TRBJ2-2 TRBV6-5 ATFPGADTGELF
- TRBJ2-2 TRBV30 ACPYGGQKSTGELF
- TRBJ2-7 TRBV4-2 ASSQDNHEQY
- TRBJ1-2 TRBV15 ATSSLSGARYGYT
TRBD1 TRBJ1-1 TRBV5-6 ASSFLAGGTEAF
- TRBJ2-7 TRBV27 ASSFGAKYEQY
TRBD2 TRBJ2-1 TRBV5-4 ASSFGGGRLPNEQF
- TRBJ1-3 TRBV30 AWSEDSGNTIY
- TRBJ2-1 TRBV6-5 ASSYSTNNEQF